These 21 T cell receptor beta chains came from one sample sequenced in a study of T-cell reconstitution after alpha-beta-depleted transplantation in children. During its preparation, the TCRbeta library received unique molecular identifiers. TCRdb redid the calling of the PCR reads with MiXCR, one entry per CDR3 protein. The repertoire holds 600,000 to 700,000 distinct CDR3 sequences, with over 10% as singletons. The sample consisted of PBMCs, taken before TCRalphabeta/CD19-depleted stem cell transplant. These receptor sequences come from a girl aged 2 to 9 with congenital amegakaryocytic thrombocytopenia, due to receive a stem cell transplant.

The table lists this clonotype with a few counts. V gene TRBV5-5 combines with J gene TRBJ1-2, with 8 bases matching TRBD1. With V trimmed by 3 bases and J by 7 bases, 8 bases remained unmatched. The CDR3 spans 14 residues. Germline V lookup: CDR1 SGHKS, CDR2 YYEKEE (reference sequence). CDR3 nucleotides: TGTGCCAGCAGCTCCGACCAGGGGGCCAGTGGCTACACCTTC. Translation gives CASSSDQGASGYTF.

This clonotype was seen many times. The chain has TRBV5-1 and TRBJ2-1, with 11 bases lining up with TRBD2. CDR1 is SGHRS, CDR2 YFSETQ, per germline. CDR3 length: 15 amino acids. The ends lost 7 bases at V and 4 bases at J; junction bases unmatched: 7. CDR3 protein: CASLRGTSGYNEQFF. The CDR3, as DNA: TGCGCCAGCCTACGTGGGACTAGCGGATACAATGAGCAGTTCTTC. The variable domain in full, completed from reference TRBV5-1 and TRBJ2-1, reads KAGVTQTPRYLIKTRGQQVTLSCSPISGHRSVSWYQQTPGQGLQFLFEYFSETQRNKGNFPGRFSGRQFSNSRSEMNVSTLELGDSALYLCASLRGTSGYNEQFFGPGTRLTVL.

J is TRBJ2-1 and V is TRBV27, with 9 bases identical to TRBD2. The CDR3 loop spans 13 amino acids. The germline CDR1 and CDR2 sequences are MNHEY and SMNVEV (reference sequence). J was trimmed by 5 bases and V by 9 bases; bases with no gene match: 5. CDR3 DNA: TGTGCCAGTCGGACTAGCGTCAACAATGAGCAGTTCTTC. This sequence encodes CASRTSVNNEQFF.

CDR3 region: CASSWGLAGGPGNEQYF. CDR3 coding DNA: TGTGCCAGCAGCTGGGGACTAGCGGGAGGGCCGGGGAACGAGCAGTACTTC. The V call is TRBV7-8, the J call TRBJ2-7; 16 positions match TRBD2. The V gene's germline CDR1 is SGHVS and CDR2 FQNEAQ. V dropped 4 bases and J dropped 5; count of bases not matched to a gene: 8. This CDR3 is 17 amino acids long. The entire variable domain, with the rest obtained from reference TRBV7-8 and TRBJ2-7, is as follows: GAGVSQSPRYKVAKRGQDVALRCDPISGHVSLFWYQQALGQGPEFLTYFQNEAQLDKSGLPSDRFFAERPEGSVSTLKIQRTQQEDSAVYLCASSWGLAGGPGNEQYFGPGTRLTVT.

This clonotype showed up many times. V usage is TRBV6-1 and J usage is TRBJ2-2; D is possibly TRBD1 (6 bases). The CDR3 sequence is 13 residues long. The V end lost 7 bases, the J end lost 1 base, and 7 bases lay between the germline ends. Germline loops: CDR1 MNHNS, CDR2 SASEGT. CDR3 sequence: CASTRGNTGELFF. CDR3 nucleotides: TGTGCCAGCACCAGGGGGAACACCGGGGAGCTGTTTTTT.

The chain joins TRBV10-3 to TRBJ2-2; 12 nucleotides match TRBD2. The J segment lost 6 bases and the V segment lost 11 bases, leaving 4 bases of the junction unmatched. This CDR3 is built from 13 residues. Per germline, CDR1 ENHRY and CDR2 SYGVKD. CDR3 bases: TGTGCCGCCGGACTAGCGGGACCCGGGGAGCTGTTTTTT. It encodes CAAGLAGPGELFF.

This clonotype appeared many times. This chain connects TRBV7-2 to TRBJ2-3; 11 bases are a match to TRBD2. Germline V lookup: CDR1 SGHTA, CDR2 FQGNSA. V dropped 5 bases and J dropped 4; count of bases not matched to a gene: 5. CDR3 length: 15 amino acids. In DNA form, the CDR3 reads TGTGCCAGCAGCACCACTAGCGGGAGCCCAGATACGCAGTATTTT. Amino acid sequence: CASSTTSGSPDTQYF.

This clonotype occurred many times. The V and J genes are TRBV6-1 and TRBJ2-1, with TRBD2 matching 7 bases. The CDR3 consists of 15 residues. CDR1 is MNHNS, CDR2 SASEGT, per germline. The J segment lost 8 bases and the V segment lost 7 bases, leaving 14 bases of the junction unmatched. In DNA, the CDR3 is TGTGCCAGCAAATTCGGGAGGCCCATCACATATGAGCAGTTCTTC. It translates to CASKFGRPITYEQFF.

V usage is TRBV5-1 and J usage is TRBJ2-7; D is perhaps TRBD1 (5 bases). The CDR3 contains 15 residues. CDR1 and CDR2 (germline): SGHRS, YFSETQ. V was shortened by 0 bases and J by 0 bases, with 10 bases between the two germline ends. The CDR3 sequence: CASSLAEQASYEQYF. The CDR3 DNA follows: TGCGCCAGCAGCTTGGCCGAACAGGCCTCCTACGAGCAGTACTTC.

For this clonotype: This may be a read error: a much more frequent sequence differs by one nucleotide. The DNA of the CDR3 is TGCAGTGCTAGAATCGTAAGGGAGGAGACCCAGTACTTC. Protein product: CSARIVREETQYF. This sequence joins TRBV20-1 and TRBJ2-5, with D possibly matching TRBD2 (5 bases). Deletions cut 2 bases from V and 5 bases from J, with 12 bases between. CDR1 DFQATT and CDR2 SNEGSKA come from the germline V gene (reference sequence). This CDR3 is built from 13 residues.

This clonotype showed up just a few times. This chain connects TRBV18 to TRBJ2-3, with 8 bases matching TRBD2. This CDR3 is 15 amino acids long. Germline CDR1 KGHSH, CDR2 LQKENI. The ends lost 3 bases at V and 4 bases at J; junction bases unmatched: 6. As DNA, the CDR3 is TGTGCCAGCTCACCTTACAGCGGGAGCGCAGATACGCAGTATTTT. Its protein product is CASSPYSGSADTQYF. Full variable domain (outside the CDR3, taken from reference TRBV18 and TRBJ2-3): NAGVMQNPRHLVRRRGQEARLRCSPMKGHSHVYWYRQLPEEGLKFMVYLQKENIIDESGMPKERFSAEFPKEGPSILRIQQVVRGDSAAYFCASSPYSGSADTQYFGPGTRLTVL.

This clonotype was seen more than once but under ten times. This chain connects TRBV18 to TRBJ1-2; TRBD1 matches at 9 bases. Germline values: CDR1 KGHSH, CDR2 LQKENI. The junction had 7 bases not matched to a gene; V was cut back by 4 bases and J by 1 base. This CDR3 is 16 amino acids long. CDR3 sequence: CASSRDREENNYGYTF. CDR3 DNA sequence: TGTGCCAGCTCACGGGACAGGGAAGAGAATAACTATGGCTACACCTTC. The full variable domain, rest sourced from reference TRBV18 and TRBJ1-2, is NAGVMQNPRHLVRRRGQEARLRCSPMKGHSHVYWYRQLPEEGLKFMVYLQKENIIDESGMPKERFSAEFPKEGPSILRIQQVVRGDSAAYFCASSRDREENNYGYTFGSGTRLTVV.

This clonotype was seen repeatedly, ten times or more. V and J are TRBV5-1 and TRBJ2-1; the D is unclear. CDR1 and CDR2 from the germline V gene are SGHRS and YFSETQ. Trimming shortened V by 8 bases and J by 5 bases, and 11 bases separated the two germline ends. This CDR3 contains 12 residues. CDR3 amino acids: CASTLFDNEQFF. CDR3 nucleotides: TGCGCCAGTACCCTGTTCGACAATGAGCAGTTCTTC.

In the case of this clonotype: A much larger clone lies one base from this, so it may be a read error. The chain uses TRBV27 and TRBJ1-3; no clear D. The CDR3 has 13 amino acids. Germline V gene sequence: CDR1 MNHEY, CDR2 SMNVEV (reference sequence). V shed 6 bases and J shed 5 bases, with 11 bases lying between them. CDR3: CASSPTLRNTIYF. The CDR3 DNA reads TGTGCCAGCAGCCCCACCCTTAGAAACACCATATATTTT.

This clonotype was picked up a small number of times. CDR3 DNA sequence: TGCAGTGCTAGAGAGGGACTAGCGGGAGGATCCGAGCAGTACTTC. Its translation: CSAREGLAGGSEQYF. The gene calls are TRBV20-1 and TRBJ2-7; 15 positions agree with TRBD2. The ends lost 0 bases at V and 6 bases at J; junction bases unmatched: 3. This CDR3 comprises 15 residues. Germline lookup yields CDR1 DFQATT and CDR2 SNEGSKA (reference sequence).

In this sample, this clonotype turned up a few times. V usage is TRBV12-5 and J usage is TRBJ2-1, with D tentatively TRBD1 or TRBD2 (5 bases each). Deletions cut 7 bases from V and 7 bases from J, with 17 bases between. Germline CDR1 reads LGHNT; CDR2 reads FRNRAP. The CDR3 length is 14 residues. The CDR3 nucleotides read TGTGCTAGTGCCCCGGGACCAGCGAGGAATGAGCAGTTCTTC. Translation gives CASAPGPARNEQFF.

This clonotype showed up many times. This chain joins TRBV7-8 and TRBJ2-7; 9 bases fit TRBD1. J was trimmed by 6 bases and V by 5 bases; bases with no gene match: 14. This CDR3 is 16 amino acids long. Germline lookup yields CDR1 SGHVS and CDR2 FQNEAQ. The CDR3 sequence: CASSPRTGTGSGEQYF. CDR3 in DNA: TGTGCCAGCAGCCCAAGGACCGGGACAGGGTCTGGCGAGCAGTACTTC.

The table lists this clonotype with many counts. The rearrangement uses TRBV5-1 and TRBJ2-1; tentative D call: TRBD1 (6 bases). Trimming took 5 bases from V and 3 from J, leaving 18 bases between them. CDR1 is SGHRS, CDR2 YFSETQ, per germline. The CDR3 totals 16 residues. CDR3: CASRTGLAPFYNEQFF. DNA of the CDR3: TGCGCCAGCAGGACAGGACTCGCGCCCTTCTACAATGAGCAGTTCTTC.

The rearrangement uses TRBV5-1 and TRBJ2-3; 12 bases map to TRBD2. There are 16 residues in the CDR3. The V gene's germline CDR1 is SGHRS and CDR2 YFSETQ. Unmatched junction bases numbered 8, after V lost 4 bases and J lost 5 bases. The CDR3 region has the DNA TGCGCCAGCAGCCGACCGACTAGCGGGAGAATAGATACGCAGTATTTT. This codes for CASSRPTSGRIDTQYF.

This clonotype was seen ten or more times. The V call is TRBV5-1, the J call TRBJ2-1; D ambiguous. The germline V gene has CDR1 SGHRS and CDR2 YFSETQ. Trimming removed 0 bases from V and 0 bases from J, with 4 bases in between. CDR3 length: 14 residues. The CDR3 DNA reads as TGCGCCAGCAGCTTGGTTGTCTCCTACAATGAGCAGTTCTTC. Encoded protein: CASSLVVSYNEQFF.

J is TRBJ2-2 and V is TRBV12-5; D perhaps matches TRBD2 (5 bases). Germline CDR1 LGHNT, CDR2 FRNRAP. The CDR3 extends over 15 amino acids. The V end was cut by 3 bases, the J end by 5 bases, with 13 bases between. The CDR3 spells CASGFSGSSTGELFF. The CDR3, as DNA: TGTGCTAGTGGTTTCAGCGGTAGCAGTACCGGGGAGCTGTTTTTT.